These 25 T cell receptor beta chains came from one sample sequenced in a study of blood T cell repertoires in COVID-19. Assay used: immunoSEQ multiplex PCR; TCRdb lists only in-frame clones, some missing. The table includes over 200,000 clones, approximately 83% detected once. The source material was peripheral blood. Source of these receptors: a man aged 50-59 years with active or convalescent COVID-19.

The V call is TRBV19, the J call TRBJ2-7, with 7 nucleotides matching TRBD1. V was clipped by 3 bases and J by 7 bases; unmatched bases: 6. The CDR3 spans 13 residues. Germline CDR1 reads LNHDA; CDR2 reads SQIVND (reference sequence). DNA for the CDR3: TGTGCCAGTAGTATTGAGGGACAGCGTGAGCAGTACTTC. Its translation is CASSIEGQREQYF.

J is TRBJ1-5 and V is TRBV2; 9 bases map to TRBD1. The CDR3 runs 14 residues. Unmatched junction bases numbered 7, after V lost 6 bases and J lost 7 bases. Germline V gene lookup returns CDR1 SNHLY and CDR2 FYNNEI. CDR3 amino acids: CASSADRGTQPQHF. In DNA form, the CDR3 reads TGTGCCAGCAGCGCGGACAGGGGAACACAGCCCCAGCATTTT.

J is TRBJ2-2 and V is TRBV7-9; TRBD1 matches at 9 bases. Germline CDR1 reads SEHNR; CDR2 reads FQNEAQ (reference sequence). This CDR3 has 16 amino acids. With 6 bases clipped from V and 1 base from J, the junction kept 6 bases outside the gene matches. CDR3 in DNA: TGTGCCAGCAGTGTAACAGGGGGCGTGAACACCGGGGAGCTGTTTTTT. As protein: CASSVTGGVNTGELFF.

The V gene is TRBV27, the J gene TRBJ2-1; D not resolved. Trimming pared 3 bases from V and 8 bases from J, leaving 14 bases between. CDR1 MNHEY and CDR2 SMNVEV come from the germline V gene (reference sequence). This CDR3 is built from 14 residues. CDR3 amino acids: CASSLSAALDEQFF. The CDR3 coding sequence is TGTGCCAGCAGTTTGTCTGCGGCCCTCGATGAGCAGTTCTTC.

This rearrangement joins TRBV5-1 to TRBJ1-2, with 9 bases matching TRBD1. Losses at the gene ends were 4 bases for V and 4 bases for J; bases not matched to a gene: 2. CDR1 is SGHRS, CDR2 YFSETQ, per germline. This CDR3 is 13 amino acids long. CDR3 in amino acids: CASSGTGSYGYTF. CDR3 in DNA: TGCGCCAGCAGCGGGACAGGGAGCTATGGCTACACCTTC.

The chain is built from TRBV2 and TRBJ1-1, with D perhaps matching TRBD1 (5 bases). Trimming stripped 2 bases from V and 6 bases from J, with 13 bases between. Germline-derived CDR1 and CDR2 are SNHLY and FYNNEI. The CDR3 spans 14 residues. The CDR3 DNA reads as TGTGCCAGCAGTGAACGGCAGGGATCTGCTGAAGCTTTCTTT. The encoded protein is CASSERQGSAEAFF.

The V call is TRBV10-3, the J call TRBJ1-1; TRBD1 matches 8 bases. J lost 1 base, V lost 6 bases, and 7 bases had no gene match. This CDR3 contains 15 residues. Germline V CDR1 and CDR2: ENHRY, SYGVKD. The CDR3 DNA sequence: TGTGCCATCAGCGGGACAGGAAAAGGGAACACTGAAGCTTTCTTT. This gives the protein CAISGTGKGNTEAFF.

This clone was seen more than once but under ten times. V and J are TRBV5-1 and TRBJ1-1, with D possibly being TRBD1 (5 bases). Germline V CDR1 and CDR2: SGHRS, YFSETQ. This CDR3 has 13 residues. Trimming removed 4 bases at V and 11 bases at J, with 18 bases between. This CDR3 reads CASSPIRTSMAFF. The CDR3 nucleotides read TGCGCCAGCAGCCCTATTCGGACATCTATGGCTTTCTTT.

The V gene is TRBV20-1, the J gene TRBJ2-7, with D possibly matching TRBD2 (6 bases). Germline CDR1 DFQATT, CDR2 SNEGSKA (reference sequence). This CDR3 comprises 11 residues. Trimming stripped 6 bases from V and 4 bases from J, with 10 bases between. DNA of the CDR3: TGCAGTGCCAGACTAGTGTACGAGCAGTACTTC. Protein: CSARLVYEQYF.

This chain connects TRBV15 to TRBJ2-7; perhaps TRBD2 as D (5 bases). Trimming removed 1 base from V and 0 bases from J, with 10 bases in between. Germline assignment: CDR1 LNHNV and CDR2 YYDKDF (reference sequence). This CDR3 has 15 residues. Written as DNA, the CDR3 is TGTGCCACCAGCAGAGGGGTCGGGGACTCCTACGAGCAGTACTTC. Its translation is CATSRGVGDSYEQYF.

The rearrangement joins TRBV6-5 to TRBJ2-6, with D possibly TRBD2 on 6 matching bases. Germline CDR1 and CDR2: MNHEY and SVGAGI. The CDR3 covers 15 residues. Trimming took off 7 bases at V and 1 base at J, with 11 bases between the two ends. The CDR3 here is CASNPGTSGANVLTF. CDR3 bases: TGTGCCAGCAACCCAGGGACTTCTGGGGCCAACGTCCTGACTTTC.

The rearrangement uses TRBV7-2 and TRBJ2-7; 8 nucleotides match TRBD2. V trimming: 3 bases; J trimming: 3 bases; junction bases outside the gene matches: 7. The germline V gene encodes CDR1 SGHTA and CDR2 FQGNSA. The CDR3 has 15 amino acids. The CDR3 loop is CASSLAGGELYEQYF. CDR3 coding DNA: TGTGCCAGCAGCTTGGCGGGGGGTGAACTCTACGAGCAGTACTTC.

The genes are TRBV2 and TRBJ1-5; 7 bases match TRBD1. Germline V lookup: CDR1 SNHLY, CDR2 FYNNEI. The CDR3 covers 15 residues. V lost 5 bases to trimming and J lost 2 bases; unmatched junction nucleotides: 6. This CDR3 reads CASSLQGNGNQPQHF. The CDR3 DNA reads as TGTGCCAGCAGTTTACAGGGGAACGGCAATCAGCCCCAGCATTTT.

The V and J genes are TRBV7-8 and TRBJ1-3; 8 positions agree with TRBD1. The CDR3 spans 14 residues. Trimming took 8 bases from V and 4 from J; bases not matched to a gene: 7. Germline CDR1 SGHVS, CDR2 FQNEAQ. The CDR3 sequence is CASHPTGVGNTIYF. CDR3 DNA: TGTGCCAGCCATCCGACAGGGGTGGGAAACACCATATATTTT.

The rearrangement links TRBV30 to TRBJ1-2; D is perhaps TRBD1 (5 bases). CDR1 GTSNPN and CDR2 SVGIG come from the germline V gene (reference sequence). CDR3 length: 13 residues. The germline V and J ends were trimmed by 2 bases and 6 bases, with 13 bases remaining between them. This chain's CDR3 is CAWSIKGVDGYTF. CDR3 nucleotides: TGTGCCTGGAGTATTAAAGGGGTGGATGGCTACACCTTC.

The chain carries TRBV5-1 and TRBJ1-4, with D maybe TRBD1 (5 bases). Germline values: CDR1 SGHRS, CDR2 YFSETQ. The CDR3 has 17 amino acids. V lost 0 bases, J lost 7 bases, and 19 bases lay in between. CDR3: CASSLGSGGTRGEKLFF. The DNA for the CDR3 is TGCGCCAGCAGCTTGGGTTCCGGCGGGACCCGGGGTGAAAAACTGTTTTTT.

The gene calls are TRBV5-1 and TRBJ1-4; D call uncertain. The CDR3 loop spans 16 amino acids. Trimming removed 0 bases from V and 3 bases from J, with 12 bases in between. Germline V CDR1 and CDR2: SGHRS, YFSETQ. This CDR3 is CASSLGTIPANEKLFF. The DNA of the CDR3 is TGCGCCAGCAGCTTGGGCACGATACCGGCTAATGAAAAACTGTTTTTT.

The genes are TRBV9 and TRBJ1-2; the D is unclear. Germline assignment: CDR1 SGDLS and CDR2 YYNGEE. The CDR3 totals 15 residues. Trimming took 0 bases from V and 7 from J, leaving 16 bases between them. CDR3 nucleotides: TGTGCCAGCAGCGTAGGAGACACCTATCGGGGTGGCTACACCTTC. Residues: CASSVGDTYRGGYTF.

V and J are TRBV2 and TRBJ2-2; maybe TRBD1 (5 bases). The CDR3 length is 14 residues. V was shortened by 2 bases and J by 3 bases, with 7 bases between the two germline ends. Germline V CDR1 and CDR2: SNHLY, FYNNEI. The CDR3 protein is CASSESGYTGELFF. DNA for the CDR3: TGTGCCAGCAGTGAATCAGGGTACACCGGGGAGCTGTTTTTT.

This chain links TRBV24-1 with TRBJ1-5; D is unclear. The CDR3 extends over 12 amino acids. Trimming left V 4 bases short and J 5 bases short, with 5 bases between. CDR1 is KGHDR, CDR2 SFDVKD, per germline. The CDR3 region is CATSDPDQPQHF. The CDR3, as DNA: TGTGCCACCAGTGACCCGGATCAGCCCCAGCATTTT.

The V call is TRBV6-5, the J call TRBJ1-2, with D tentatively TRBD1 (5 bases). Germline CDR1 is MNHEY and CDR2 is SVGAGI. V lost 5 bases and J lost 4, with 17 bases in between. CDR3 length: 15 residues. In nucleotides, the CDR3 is TGTGCCAGCAGTCCCTTTGGAGGGACCGCCTATGGCTACACCTTC. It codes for CASSPFGGTAYGYTF.

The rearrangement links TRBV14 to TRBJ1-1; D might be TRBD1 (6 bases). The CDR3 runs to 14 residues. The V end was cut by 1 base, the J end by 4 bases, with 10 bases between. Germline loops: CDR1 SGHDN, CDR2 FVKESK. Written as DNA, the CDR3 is TGTGCCAGCAGCCAAGGGGGGCGCGGCACTGAAGCTTTCTTT. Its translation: CASSQGGRGTEAFF.

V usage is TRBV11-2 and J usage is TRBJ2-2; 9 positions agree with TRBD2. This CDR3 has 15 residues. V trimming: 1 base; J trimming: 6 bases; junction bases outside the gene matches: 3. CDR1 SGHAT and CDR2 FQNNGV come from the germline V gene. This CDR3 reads CASSLGGGAAGELFF. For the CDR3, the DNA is TGTGCCAGCAGCTTAGGCGGGGGGGCGGCCGGGGAGCTGTTTTTT.

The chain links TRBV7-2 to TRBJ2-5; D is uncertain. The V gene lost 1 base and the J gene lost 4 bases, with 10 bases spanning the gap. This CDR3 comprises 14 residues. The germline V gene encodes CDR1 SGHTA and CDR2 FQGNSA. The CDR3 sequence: CASSLGAGRETQYF. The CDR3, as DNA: TGTGCCAGCAGCTTAGGAGCAGGCCGAGAGACCCAGTACTTC.

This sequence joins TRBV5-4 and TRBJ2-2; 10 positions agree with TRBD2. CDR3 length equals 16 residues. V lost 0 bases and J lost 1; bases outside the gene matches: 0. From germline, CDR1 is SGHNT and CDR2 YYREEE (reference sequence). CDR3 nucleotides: TGTGCCAGCAGCTTGGCTAGCGGGGGGAACACCGGGGAGCTGTTTTTT. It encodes CASSLASGGNTGELFF.